This T cell receptor beta chain was identified in a study of blood T cell repertoires in COVID-19 (dated by TCRdb to 2018 to 2021). As for the study more broadly: The collaborator samples originated in the United States, Italy and Spain and spanned the acute and convalescent phases of COVID-19. The material from the prospective study consisted of cDNA or gDNA derived from T cells, B-cell-depleted T cells, or PBMCs. Deeply sampled blood TCRbeta repertoires from subjects exposed to, actively infected with, or recovered from COVID-19 were included in the dataset. The repertoires were released in a freely available public database intended as a resource for research on the immune response to SARS-CoV-2. The samples were drawn from two sources: the first 160 participants of the ongoing ImmuneRACE study, and 1,254 subjects contributed by 6 global collaborators. Sample metadata almost always included a de-identified subject ID, COVID-19 status, age in years and sex. HLA class I and class II types, where available, came from metadata supplied by the sample provider rather than from assay-based typing.

Note on this clone: Its antigen has not been determined. Qualities for individual bases were not recorded, and no much larger clone is one base off.

Trimming removed 4 bases from V and 4 bases from J, leaving 19 bases between the germline ends. The germline V gene provides CDR1 MDHEN and CDR2 SYDVKM. Counted from cysteine to phenylalanine, this CDR3 has 16 amino acids. The CDR3 DNA has 48 bases and is translated from base 1. TCRbeta CDR3 regions were amplified from genomic DNA using the immunoSEQ Assay, a bias-controlled multiplex PCR. In the original analysis: The number of nucleated cells in each sample was estimated by amplification of reference gene primers within the assay. To quantify the absolute abundance of each unique TCRbeta CDR3 rearrangement, sequence reads were collapsed and filtered. Productive Simpson clonality was computed per sample as the square root of Simpson's diversity index over productive rearrangements. In TCRdb, the immuneACCESS table is reduced to in-frame sequences with V and J assigned. These tables do not hold every clone; where another copy was compared, an unresolved V gene accounts for under half, and the others remain unexplained. That table furnishes V, J and clone size, whereas the DNA furnished D and trimming. The sample table contains 250,000 to 300,000 clones; only one count was recorded for around nine tenths of them. Roughly 5.6% of the sample lies in the top ten.

The paper's findings and limits, for the study overall: The amount of clinical and demographic metadata varied by source and participant and was provided uncurated.

At one collaborating source in Seattle, patients were enrolled during active infection and were followed longitudinally through the course of disease. Each collaborating institution followed its own protocols to collect whole blood in K2EDTA tubes. For TCRbeta analysis, collaborators shipped samples as frozen whole blood, isolated PBMCs, or DNA extracted from either of those sample types. The sequencing sample was made of peripheral blood. The receptor's source is a woman aged 60-75 years with COVID-19, enrolled during active disease. In this chain, TRBV28 is recombined with TRBJ1-2; TRBD1 might be the D gene, on 6 matching bases. The CDR3 reads CASSSSTGFFGYGYTF. The sequence in DNA is TGTGCCAGCAGTTCATCGACAGGTTTTTTCGGCTATGGCTACACCTTC.